This entry is about one T cell receptor beta chain. The antigen is undetermined. This sample was included in a study of shared clonotypes between healthy human individuals. General study points: A limitation of the genetic and exposure-history diversity represented arose from few donors.

The naive CD8 population came from CD45RO-negative cells selected for CCR7, without terminally differentiated effector memory CD45RA+ cells. Free of recent acute infections or vaccinations, the donors were healthy HIV-negative adults. The CDR3 runs to 15 residues. Trimming took off 1 base at V and 3 bases at J, with 13 bases between the two ends. Germline assignment: CDR1 MDHEN and CDR2 SYDVKM. The method was immunoSEQ multiplex PCR; TCRdb's version includes in-frame clones alone and lacks a portion of them. The table lists hundreds of thousands of clones, 90% to 97% of them singletons, with roughly 0.1% in the top ten.

The origin of this receptor is a woman aged 25 to 39 in good health. Sequences were obtained from naive CD8+ T cells sorted from blood. J is TRBJ2-7 and V is TRBV28; no definite D call. Here the CDR3 reads CASSLLGIGRYEQYF. The CDR3 nucleotides are TGTGCCAGCAGTTTATTAGGCATCGGTCGCTACGAGCAGTACTTC.